Following are 28 T cell receptor beta chains from one sample sequenced in a study of tumor and adjacent non-tumor tissue in lung cancer. Three rounds of nested PCR, following a modified ARM-PCR protocol, produced the TCRbeta library. TCRdb fed the multiplex PCR reads into MiXCR, producing one record per CDR3 protein. The sample yields tens of thousands of distinct CDR3 sequences, about three quarters seen once. This sample's RNA came from whole unsorted tissue. Sequenced sample: lung tumor tissue. The receptors were sampled from a woman aged 45-60 years with non-small cell lung cancer.

Remarks on this clonotype: The junction differs from germline at one of its ends, possibly a read error. The chain joins TRBV6-5 to TRBJ2-2; no reliable D call. The germline V gene has CDR1 MNHEY and CDR2 SVGAGI. CDR3 length: 16 residues. CDR3 DNA sequence: TGTGCCAGTAGTTATCTGGTACAACCGAACACCGGGGAGCTGTTTTTT. Translation gives CASSYLVQPNTGELFF.

This clonotype was observed many times. V gene TRBV5-1 combines with J gene TRBJ2-1, with D possibly TRBD1 on 5 matching bases. CDR1 is SGHRS and CDR2 is YFSETQ in the germline V gene. This CDR3 region has 15 residues. The ends were cut back, 2 bases at V and 0 bases at J, with 9 bases in the middle. CDR3 sequence: CASSFGQGSYNEQFF. CDR3 coding DNA: TGCGCCAGCAGCTTTGGTCAGGGCTCCTACAATGAGCAGTTCTTC.

This clonotype was observed many times. The chain uses TRBV7-8 and TRBJ1-5, with D unresolved. The length of the CDR3 is 16 residues. Trimming pared 2 bases from V and 2 bases from J, leaving 13 bases between. Looked up from germline, CDR1 is SGHVS and CDR2 is FQNEAQ. The CDR3 nucleotides read TGTGCCAGCAGCTTAAGACGGGATACGGGCAATCAGCCCCAGCATTTT. Amino acids: CASSLRRDTGNQPQHF. The whole variable domain, filled in from reference TRBV7-8 and TRBJ1-5, reads GAGVSQSPRYKVAKRGQDVALRCDPISGHVSLFWYQQALGQGPEFLTYFQNEAQLDKSGLPSDRFFAERPEGSVSTLKIQRTQQEDSAVYLCASSLRRDTGNQPQHFGDGTRLSIL.

Turning to this clonotype: At one boundary the junction diverges from the germline segment, which might be a read error. This chain connects TRBV11-2 to TRBJ2-2, with D possibly being TRBD1 (6 bases). The CDR3 extends over 14 amino acids. Germline V CDR1 and CDR2: SGHAT, FQNNGV. The CDR3: CASNLGRDTGELFF. CDR3 nucleotide sequence: TGTGCTAGCAATCTTGGTAGGGACACCGGGGAGCTATTTTTT.

This chain uses TRBV28 with TRBJ2-7, with D perhaps matching TRBD1 or TRBD2 (5 bases each). CDR3 length equals 16 residues. Between the trimmed V and J ends, which lost 2 bases and 0 bases, there was a span of 14 bases. Germline V CDR1 and CDR2: MDHEN, SYDVKM. This CDR3 reads CASSLAEGLNSYEQYF. The CDR3 bases are TGTGCCAGCAGTTTAGCCGAGGGGCTAAACTCCTACGAGCAGTACTTC.

To note about this clonotype: A read error may account for a junction end that differs from germline. The J gene is TRBJ1-2, the V gene TRBV6-1, with D tentatively TRBD1 (5 bases). Germline V gene data show CDR1 as MNHNS and CDR2 as SASEGT. This CDR3 spans 15 amino acids. CDR3 protein: CTSSEVGRGGYGYTF. The CDR3 DNA is TGTACCAGCAGTGAAGTGGGTAGGGGAGGCTATGGCTACACATTC.

This chain joins TRBV10-1 and TRBJ2-2, with D possibly TRBD2 on 5 matching bases. This CDR3 is 13 amino acids long. In germline, CDR1 is WNHNN, CDR2 SYGVQD (reference sequence). Trimming took off 11 bases at V and 1 base at J, with 11 bases between the two ends. The DNA of the CDR3 is TGCGCCTACCAACTAGGGAACACCGGGGAGCTGTTTTTT. It translates to CAYQLGNTGELFF.

Comments on this clonotype: This may stem from a read error, because a much larger clone lies one nucleotide away. The chain employs TRBV28 and TRBJ1-5; possible D gene TRBD1, 5 bases. V was cut by 7 bases and J by 0 bases, with 13 bases left in between. The CDR3 is 15 amino acids. Germline lookup yields CDR1 MDHEN and CDR2 SYDVKM. CDR3 protein: CASIKGDYSNQPQHF. CDR3 nucleotides: TGTGCCAGCATCAAAGGGGACTATAGCAATCAGCCCCAGCATTTT.

Turning to this clonotype: At one boundary the junction diverges from the germline segment, which might be a read error. The chain links TRBV2 to TRBJ1-1; D not certain. CDR3 length: 13 amino acids. Germline V gene data show CDR1 as SNHLY and CDR2 as FYNNEI. The CDR3: CVSSRQCLTEAFF. The DNA of the CDR3 is TGTGTCAGCAGCCGTCAATGTTTAACTGAAGCTTTCTTT.

Points on this clonotype: A single base separates this from a much larger clone, so it may be a read error. The conserved closing phenylalanine or tryptophan is absent in this CDR3, likely reflecting a read error. The rearrangement uses TRBV5-1 and TRBJ2-1, with D possibly TRBD1 on 5 matching bases. Trimming stripped 5 bases from V and 0 bases from J, with 12 bases between. The CDR3 is 15 residues long. Germline CDR1 reads SGHRS; CDR2 reads YFSETQ. DNA of the CDR3: TGCGCCAGCAGGTTTAGGGGTTCCTCCTACAATGAGCAGTTCTTA. This translates into CASRFRGSSYNEQFL.

Concerning this clonotype itself: The germline gene is not matched at one end of the junction; a read error may be the cause. The rearrangement joins TRBV11-3 to TRBJ1-1; D is perhaps TRBD1 (6 bases). The CDR3 covers 13 residues. The V gene's germline CDR1 is SGHNT and CDR2 YENEEA. The CDR3 here is CASSLMGDTETYF. DNA for the CDR3: TGTGCCAGCAGCTTAATGGGGGACACAGAAACTTACTTT.

This clonotype came up many times. The chain uses TRBV10-3 and TRBJ2-1; D unresolved. The V end lost 3 bases, the J end lost 4 bases, and 7 bases lay between the germline ends. This CDR3 spans 13 amino acids. The germline V gene has CDR1 ENHRY and CDR2 SYGVKD. CDR3 sequence reads: CAISDGQYNEQFF. The CDR3 region has the DNA TGTGCCATCAGTGACGGGCAGTACAATGAGCAGTTCTTC.

This clonotype has at least ten counts. V and J are TRBV28 and TRBJ1-1; D ambiguous. The CDR3 has 12 amino acids. Trimming cost V 10 bases and J 2 bases, with 11 bases left between them. Germline V gene sequence: CDR1 MDHEN, CDR2 SYDVKM. In nucleotides, the CDR3 is TGTGCCACCCGAGGGTACAACACTGAAGCTTTCTTT. Translation gives CATRGYNTEAFF.

About this clonotype itself: At one boundary the junction diverges from the germline segment, which might be a read error. The V gene is TRBV6-1, the J gene TRBJ2-7, with 10 bases aligning to TRBD2. Per the germline V gene, CDR1 is MNHNS and CDR2 is SASEGT. CDR3 length equals 15 residues. The CDR3 sequence: CTSCENLAGEYVQYF. In nucleotides, the CDR3 is TGTACCAGCTGCGAAAATCTAGCGGGGGAATACGTGCAGTACTTC.

As concerns this clonotype: The conserved final phenylalanine or tryptophan is absent from the CDR3, which likely points to a read error. The V and J genes are TRBV19 and TRBJ2-2; a possible D gene is TRBD1 (6 bases). Deletions cut 6 bases from V and 1 base from J, with 15 bases between. The CDR3 extends over 16 amino acids. CDR1 and CDR2 (germline): LNHDA, SQIVND (reference sequence). The CDR3, as DNA: TGTGCCAGTAGCCCCCCCAGGGGCCAGAACACCGGGGAGCTGTTTTAT. Translated, it gives CASSPPRGQNTGELFY.

Notes on this clonotype: A much larger clonotype is one base distant, so this may be a read error. The chain employs TRBV16 and TRBJ1-5, with unresolved D. The CDR3 has 16 amino acids. Per the germline V gene, CDR1 is KGHSY and CDR2 is FQNENV. The CDR3 nucleotides are TGTGCCAGCTGCCAATCGTTGGGTTATAGCAATCAGCCCCAGCATTTT. Translating it yields CASCQSLGYSNQPQHF.

On this clonotype itself: In this CDR3 the conserved last residue, phenylalanine or tryptophan, is missing, so a read error is likely. This sequence joins TRBV6-5 and TRBJ2-1, with 7 bases that match TRBD2. Trimming cost V 7 bases and J 9 bases; bases outside gene matches: 12. This CDR3 region has 14 residues. The germline V gene encodes CDR1 MNHEY and CDR2 SVGAGI. CDR3 region: CASIASSGPIEQFL. Written as DNA, the CDR3 is TGTGCCAGCATCGCGAGTAGCGGGCCTATTGAGCAGTTCCTC.

On this clonotype: The junction departs from germline at one end; a sequencing error may be responsible. The V gene is TRBV12-3 or TRBV12-4, the J gene TRBJ2-7; the match to TRBD2 covers 12 bases. The CDR3 totals 16 residues. CDR3 residues: CASSLFLAGGSYEHYF. The CDR3 DNA is TGTGCCAGCAGTCTTTTTCTAGCGGGAGGGTCATACGAGCACTACTTC.

This clonotype occurred once. A read error may account for a junction end that differs from germline. This sequence joins TRBV6-1 and TRBJ2-2, with 8 bases identical to TRBD2. The length of the CDR3 is 16 residues. The germline CDR1 and CDR2 sequences are MNHNS and SASEGT. DNA for the CDR3: TGTGCCAGCATTGAAGATCCCGGGAGGGTCACCGGGAAGCTGTTTTTT. The encoded protein is CASIEDPGRVTGKLFF.

Points on this clonotype: Relative to the germline gene, one junction end is altered; a read error may explain this. This chain links TRBV6-5 with TRBJ2-7; D gene uncertain. The CDR3 totals 14 residues. Germline assignment: CDR1 MNHEY and CDR2 SVGAGI. CDR3 DNA: TGTGACAGCAGTCTATACGACAACTCTTACGAGCAGTACTTC. Amino acid sequence: CDSSLYDNSYEQYF.

A word on this clonotype: At one boundary the junction diverges from the germline segment, which might be a read error. J is TRBJ2-1 and V is TRBV4-1; D call uncertain. Germline loops: CDR1 MGHRA, CDR2 YSYEKL. The CDR3 runs 13 residues. The CDR3 reads CASSQKGDSEQSF. CDR3 in DNA: TGCGCCAGCAGCCAGAAGGGTGACTCTGAACAGTCCTTC.

The rearrangement joins TRBV4-1 to TRBJ1-5; 10 nucleotides line up with TRBD1. The trim removed 3 bases at V and 14 bases at J, leaving 16 bases unmatched. Germline assignment: CDR1 MGHRA and CDR2 YSYEKL. This CDR3 contains 16 residues. The CDR3, as DNA: TGCGCCAGCAGCCAGTGGGACAGGGGTGGCAATCAAGCCAAGCATTTT. It encodes CASSQWDRGGNQAKHF.

This clonotype is a singleton in its sample. V and J are TRBV6-1 and TRBJ2-3, with TRBD1 matching 7 bases. The germline CDR1 and CDR2 sequences are MNHNS and SASEGT. CDR3 size: 15 residues. The V segment lost 7 bases and the J segment 14 bases; nucleotides outside the gene matches: 21. The CDR3 reads CASNETPTGVDMRYF. The CDR3 DNA reads TGTGCCAGCAATGAGACTCCTACAGGGGTTGATATGCGGTATTTT.

A few counts support this clonotype. One junction end disagrees with the germline gene, perhaps due to a read error. The chain has TRBV6-1 and TRBJ2-2; a weak D match, TRBD2 (6 bases). Germline loops: CDR1 MNHNS, CDR2 SASEGT. The CDR3 spans 17 residues. CDR3 sequence: CASSARAQRGSAGGLFF. CDR3 in DNA: TGTGCCAGCAGTGCCCGGGCGCAGAGAGGTAGTGCCGGGGGGCTGTTTTTT.

This clonotype was counted ten times or more. J is TRBJ2-3 and V is TRBV4-2; 12 bases fit TRBD2. Unmatched junction bases numbered 9, after V lost 2 bases and J lost 6 bases. The CDR3 runs to 17 residues. Per the germline V gene, CDR1 is LGHNA and CDR2 is YNFKEQ. The CDR3 sequence is CASSQHFTSGRMDTQYF. The CDR3 region has the DNA TGTGCCAGCAGCCAACATTTTACTAGCGGGAGGATGGATACGCAGTATTTT.

A word on this clonotype: Compared with germline, one end of the junction differs, possibly owing to a read error. The chain uses TRBV5-4 and TRBJ2-5; D gene unclear. Germline V gives CDR1 SGHNT, CDR2 YYREEE (reference sequence). This CDR3 has 14 residues. The CDR3 region is CASSSTGTQESQYF. DNA of the CDR3: TGCGCCAGCAGCTCAACGGGTACTCAAGAGAGCCAGTACTTC.

As regards this clonotype: Mismatch with germline at one junction end may stem from a read error. This rearrangement joins TRBV6-6 to TRBJ2-1, with D possibly matching TRBD1 (6 bases). The germline CDR1 and CDR2 sequences are MNHNY and SVGAGI (reference sequence). This CDR3 has 13 amino acids. The CDR3 loop reads CANSTQRGYELFF. The DNA of the CDR3 is TGTGCCAACAGTACTCAAAGGGGGTATGAGCTGTTCTTC.

Remarks on this clonotype: Given a much more abundant clone one base away, this may be a read error. V is TRBV7-9 and J is TRBJ2-5, with unresolved D. Germline-derived CDR1 and CDR2 are SEHNR and FQNEAQ (reference sequence). The CDR3 loop spans 12 amino acids. The CDR3 loop reads CASSAVAETHYF. CDR3 sequence (DNA): TGTGCCAGCAGCGCCGTGGCCGAGACCCATTACTTC.